This TCR beta chain is drawn from a study of blood T cell repertoires in COVID-19. Donors of Cohort 3 who recovered were those that had two negative PCRs, clearance, or symptom resolution. Losses at the gene ends were 0 bases for V and 12 bases for J; bases not matched to a gene: 7. In germline, CDR1 is LGHNA, CDR2 YSLEER. CDR3 length equals 16 residues. The protocol was immunoSEQ multiplex PCR, while the TCRdb copy is restricted to in-frame clones and leaves out a portion. The repertoire holds a few hundred thousand clones, with roughly four fifths as singletons. The TCR comes from a woman aged 45 to 65 who had recovered from COVID-19. The genes are TRBV4-3 and TRBJ1-6; 11 bases agree with TRBD1. The sequenced sample was PBMCs or T cells enriched from blood (not recorded which). Here the CDR3 reads CASSQDYGGQGVPLHF. CDR3 bases: TGCGCCAGCAGCCAAGATTATGGGGGACAGGGGGTACCCCTCCACTTT.